This T cell receptor beta chain appears in the sequencing data of a study of T cell responses to AZD1222 COVID-19 vaccine. In the study overall: Second-dose timings of about 4 or about 12 weeks were pooled.

The assay was immunoSEQ multiplex PCR, and TCRdb's table has in-frame clones only and misses some. The sample holds fewer than 150,000 clones, approximately 84% seen once. A remark on this clone: Its antigen is unidentified.

Points from the study as a whole: The breadth and depth of Spike-specific TCRs increased once two AZD1222 doses had been given. Targeting of unmutated variant regions was reportedly seen in nearly half of spike-specific TCRs.

This CDR3 comprises 17 residues. The junction had 11 bases not matched to a gene; V was cut back by 4 bases and J by 5 bases. Per germline, CDR1 LGHNA and CDR2 YNFKEQ. This receptor was identified in an adult in good health. The J gene is TRBJ2-2, the V gene TRBV4-2, with TRBD1 matching 9 bases. This sample comprised peripheral blood, obtained on day 0 of AZD1222 vaccination. This chain's CDR3 is CASSPLTGQGNTGELFF. The CDR3 DNA reads TGTGCCAGCAGCCCCTTAACGGGACAGGGAAATACCGGGGAGCTGTTTTTT.